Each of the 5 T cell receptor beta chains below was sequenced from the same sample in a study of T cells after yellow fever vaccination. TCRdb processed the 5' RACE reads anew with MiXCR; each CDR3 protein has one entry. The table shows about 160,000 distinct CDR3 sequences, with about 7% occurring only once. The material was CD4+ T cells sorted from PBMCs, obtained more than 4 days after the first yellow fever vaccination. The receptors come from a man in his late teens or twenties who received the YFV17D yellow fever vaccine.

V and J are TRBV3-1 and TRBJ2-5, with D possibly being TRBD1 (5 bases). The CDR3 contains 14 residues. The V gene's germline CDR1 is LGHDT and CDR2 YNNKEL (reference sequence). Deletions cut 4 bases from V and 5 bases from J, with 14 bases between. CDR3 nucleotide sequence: TGTGCCAGCAGCCGGGGCCTTTGGACGGAGACCCAGTACTTC. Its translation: CASSRGLWTETQYF.

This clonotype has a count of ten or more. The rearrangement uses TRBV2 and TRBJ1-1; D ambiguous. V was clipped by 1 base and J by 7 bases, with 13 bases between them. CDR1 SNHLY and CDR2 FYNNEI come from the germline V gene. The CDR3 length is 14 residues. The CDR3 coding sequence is TGTGCCAGCAGTGAAGTTGGGTTCGGCAGTGAAGCTTTCTTT. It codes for CASSEVGFGSEAFF.

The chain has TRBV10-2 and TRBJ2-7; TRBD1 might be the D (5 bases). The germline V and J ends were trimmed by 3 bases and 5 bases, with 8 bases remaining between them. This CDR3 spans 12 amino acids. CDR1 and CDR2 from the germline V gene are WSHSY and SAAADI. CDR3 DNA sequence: TGCGCCAGCAGTGATCTAGGGGACGAGCAGTACTTC. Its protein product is CASSDLGDEQYF.

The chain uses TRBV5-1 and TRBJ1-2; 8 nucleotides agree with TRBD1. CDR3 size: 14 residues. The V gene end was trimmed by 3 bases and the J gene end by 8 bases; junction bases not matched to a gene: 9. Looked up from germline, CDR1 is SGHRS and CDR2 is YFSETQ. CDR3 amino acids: CASSSPETGEGYTF. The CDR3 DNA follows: TGCGCCAGCAGCTCACCCGAGACAGGGGAAGGCTACACCTTC.

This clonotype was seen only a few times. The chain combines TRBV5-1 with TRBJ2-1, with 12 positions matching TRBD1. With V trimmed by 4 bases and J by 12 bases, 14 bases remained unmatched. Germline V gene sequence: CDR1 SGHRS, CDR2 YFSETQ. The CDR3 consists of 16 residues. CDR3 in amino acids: CASSQTTGTGGAGQFF. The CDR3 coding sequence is TGCGCCAGCAGCCAAACAACCGGGACAGGGGGCGCCGGGCAGTTCTTC.